This record concerns one T cell receptor beta chain sequence. The data were obtained in a study of beta chain features in type 1 diabetes. Of the isolated RNA, all was reverse transcribed, and so the sequenced material was expressed TCRB transcripts. The protocol was immunoSEQ multiplex PCR, while the TCRdb copy is restricted to in-frame clones and leaves out a portion. The sample consists of 900,000 or so clones, 17% of them appearing once. The germline V gene encodes CDR1 KGHSH and CDR2 LQKENI. The CDR3 spans 15 residues. The germline V and J ends were trimmed by 3 bases and 0 bases, with 10 bases remaining between them.

This clonotype originated in a woman between 18 and 29 years old in good health. The specimen sequenced was naive CD4+ T cells from blood. The rearrangement joins TRBV18 to TRBJ2-3, with D perhaps TRBD2 (6 bases). The CDR3 DNA reads TGTGCCAGCTCACCGCTAGCGAGTAGCACAGATACGCAGTATTTT. This gives the protein CASSPLASSTDTQYF.